This T cell receptor beta chain was observed in a study of blood T cells in healthy people across ages. Study context: Template-switching capture recovered about one barcoded beta molecule per two T cells.

Through a sample-barcoded 5' primer and a J-beta primer mix, a second PCR was run for about 7 to 12 cycles. TCRdb itself ran the 5' RACE reads through MiXCR, one entry per CDR3 protein. This sample has roughly 680,000 distinct CDR3 sequences, with 49% found just once. Deletions cut 1 base from V and 2 bases from J, with 12 bases between. Germline loops: CDR1 SGHVS, CDR2 FNYEAQ. The CDR3 has 15 residues. Researchers collected approximately 9.5 milliliters of peripheral blood from every single donor. The sequence was obtained from a woman aged 55 to 70 in good health. The chain carries TRBV7-6 and TRBJ2-7; unclear D gene. The sequenced material came from blood. The CDR3: CASSLGRSGAYEQYF. The CDR3 nucleotides read TGTGCCAGCAGCTTAGGGCGCAGTGGGGCCTACGAGCAGTACTTC.